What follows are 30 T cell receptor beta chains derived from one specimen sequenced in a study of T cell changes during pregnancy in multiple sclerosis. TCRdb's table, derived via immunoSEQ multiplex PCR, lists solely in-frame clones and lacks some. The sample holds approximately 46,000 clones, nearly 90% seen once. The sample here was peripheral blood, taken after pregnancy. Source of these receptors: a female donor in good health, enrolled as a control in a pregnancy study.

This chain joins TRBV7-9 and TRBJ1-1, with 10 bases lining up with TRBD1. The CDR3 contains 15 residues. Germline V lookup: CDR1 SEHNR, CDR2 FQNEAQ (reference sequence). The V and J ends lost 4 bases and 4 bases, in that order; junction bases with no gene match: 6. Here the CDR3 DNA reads TGTGCCAGCAGCTCCCGGGACAGGGGCCTCACTGAAGCTTTCTTT. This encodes CASSSRDRGLTEAFF.

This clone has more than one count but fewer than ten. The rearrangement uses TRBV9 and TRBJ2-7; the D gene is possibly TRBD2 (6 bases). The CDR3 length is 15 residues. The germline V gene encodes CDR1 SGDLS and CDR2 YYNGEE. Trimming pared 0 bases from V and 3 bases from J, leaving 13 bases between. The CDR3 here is CASSVDGGSGYEQYF. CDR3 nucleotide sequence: TGTGCCAGCAGCGTAGACGGGGGAAGTGGCTACGAGCAGTACTTC.

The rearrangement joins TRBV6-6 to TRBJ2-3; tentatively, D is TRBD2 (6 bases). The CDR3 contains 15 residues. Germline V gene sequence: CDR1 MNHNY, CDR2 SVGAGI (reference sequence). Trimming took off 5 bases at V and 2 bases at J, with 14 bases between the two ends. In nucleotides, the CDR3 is TGTGCCAGCAGTCCCCGGGACTCCTACACAGATACGCAGTATTTT. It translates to CASSPRDSYTDTQYF.

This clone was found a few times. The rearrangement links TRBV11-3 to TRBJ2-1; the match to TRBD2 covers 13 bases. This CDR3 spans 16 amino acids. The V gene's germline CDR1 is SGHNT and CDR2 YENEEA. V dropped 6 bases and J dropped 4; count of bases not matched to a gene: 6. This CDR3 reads CASSHPGLAGYNEQFF. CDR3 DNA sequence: TGTGCCAGCAGTCACCCGGGACTAGCGGGGTACAATGAGCAGTTCTTC. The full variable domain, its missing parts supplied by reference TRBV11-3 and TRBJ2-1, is EAGVVQSPRYKIIEKKQPVAFWCNPISGHNTLYWYLQNLGQGPELLIRYENEEAVDDSQLPKDRFSAERLKGVDSTLKIQPAELGDSAVYLCASSHPGLAGYNEQFFGPGTRLTVL.

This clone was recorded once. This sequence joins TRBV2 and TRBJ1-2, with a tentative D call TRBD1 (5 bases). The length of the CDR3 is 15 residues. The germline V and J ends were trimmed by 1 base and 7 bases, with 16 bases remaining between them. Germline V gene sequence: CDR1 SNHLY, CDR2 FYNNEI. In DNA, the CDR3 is TGTGCCAGCAGTGAAGAACAGGCACCCGGTAGTGGCTACACCTTC. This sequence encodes CASSEEQAPGSGYTF.

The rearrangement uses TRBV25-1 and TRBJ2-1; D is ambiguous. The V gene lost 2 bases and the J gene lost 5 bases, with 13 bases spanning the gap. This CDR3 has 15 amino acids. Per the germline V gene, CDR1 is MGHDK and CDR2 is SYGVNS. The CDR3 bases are TGTGCCAGCAGTGAAACCTTTTTACAGAACAATGAGCAGTTCTTC. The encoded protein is CASSETFLQNNEQFF.

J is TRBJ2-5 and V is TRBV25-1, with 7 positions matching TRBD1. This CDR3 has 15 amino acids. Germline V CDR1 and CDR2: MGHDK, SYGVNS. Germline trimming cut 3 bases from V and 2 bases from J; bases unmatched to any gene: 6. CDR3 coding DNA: TGTGCCAGCAGTGAGCCGCGACAGGGTCAAGAGACCCAGTACTTC. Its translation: CASSEPRQGQETQYF.

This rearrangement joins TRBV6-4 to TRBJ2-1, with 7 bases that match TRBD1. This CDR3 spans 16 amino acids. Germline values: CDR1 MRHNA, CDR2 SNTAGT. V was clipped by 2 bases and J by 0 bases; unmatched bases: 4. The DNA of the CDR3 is TGTGCCAGCAGTGACGAGGCAGGGGGCTCCTACAATGAGCAGTTCTTC. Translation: CASSDEAGGSYNEQFF.

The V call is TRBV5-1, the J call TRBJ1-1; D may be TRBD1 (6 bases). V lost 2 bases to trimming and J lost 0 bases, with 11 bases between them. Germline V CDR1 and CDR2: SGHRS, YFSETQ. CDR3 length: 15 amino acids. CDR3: CASSFHDRLNTEAFF. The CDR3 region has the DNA TGCGCCAGCAGCTTTCACGACAGGCTGAACACTGAAGCTTTCTTT.

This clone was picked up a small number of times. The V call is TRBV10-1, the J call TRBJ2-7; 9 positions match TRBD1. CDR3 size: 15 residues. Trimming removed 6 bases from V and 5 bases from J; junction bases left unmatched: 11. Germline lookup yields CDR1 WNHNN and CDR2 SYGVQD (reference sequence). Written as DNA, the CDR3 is TGCGCCAGCAGCGGGGGCGGGGACAGGGCCCACGAGCAGTACTTC. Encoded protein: CASSGGGDRAHEQYF.

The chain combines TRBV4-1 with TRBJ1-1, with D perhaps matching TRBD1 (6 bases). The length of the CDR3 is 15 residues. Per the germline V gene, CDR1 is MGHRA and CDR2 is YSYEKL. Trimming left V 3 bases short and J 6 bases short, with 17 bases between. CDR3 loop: CASSHTTSKGAEAFF. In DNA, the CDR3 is TGCGCCAGCAGCCATACGACCTCGAAGGGGGCTGAAGCTTTCTTT.

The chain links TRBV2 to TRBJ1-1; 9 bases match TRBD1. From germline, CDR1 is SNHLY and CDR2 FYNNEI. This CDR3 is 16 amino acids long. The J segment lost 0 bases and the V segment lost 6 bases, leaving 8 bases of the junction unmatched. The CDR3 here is CASRRTGVIMNTEAFF. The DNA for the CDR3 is TGTGCCAGCAGACGGACAGGGGTCATCATGAACACTGAAGCTTTCTTT.

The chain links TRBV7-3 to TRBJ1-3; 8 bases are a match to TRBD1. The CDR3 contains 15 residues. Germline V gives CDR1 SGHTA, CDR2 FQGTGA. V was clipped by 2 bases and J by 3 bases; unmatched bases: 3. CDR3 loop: CASSLDRGFGNTIYF. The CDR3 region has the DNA TGTGCCAGCAGCTTAGACAGGGGTTTTGGAAACACCATATATTTT.

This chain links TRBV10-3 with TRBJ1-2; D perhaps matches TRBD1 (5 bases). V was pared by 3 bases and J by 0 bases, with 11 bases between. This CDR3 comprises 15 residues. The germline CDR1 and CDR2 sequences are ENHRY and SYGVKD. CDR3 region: CAISDQGETNYGYTF. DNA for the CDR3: TGTGCCATCAGTGATCAAGGGGAAACTAACTATGGCTACACCTTC.

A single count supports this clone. The CDR3 is CARSLVGPGQGPGSPLHF. Here the CDR3 DNA reads TGTGCCAGAAGCTTGGTGGGGCCGGGACAGGGCCCGGGTTCACCCCTCCACTTT. This chain links TRBV5-3 with TRBJ1-6; 9 bases align to TRBD1. TRBV5-3 is known as an ORF, though its function is uncertain. This CDR3 comprises 18 residues. V lost 0 bases and J lost 9; bases outside the gene matches: 13.

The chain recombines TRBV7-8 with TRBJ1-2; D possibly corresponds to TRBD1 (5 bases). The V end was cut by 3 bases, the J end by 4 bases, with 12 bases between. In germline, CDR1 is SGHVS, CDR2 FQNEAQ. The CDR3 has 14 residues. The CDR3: CASSFRGEVYGYTF. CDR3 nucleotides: TGTGCCAGCAGCTTCCGGGGGGAGGTCTATGGCTACACCTTC.

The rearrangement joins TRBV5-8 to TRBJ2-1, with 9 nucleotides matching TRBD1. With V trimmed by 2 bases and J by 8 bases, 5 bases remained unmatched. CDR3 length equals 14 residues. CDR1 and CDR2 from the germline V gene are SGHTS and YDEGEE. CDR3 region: CASSLGTGYDEQFF. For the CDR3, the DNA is TGTGCCAGCAGCTTAGGGACAGGGTATGATGAGCAGTTCTTC. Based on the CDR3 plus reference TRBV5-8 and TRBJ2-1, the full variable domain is EAGVTQSPTHLIKTRGQQATLRCSPISGHTSVYWYQQALGLGLQFLLWYDEGEERNRGNFPPRFSGRQFPNYSSELNVNALELEDSALYLCASSLGTGYDEQFFGPGTRLTVL.

The CDR3 nucleotides are TGTGCCAGCAGCTTGGGCAGGGGCTACAATGAGCAGTTCTTC. Amino acids: CASSLGRGYNEQFF. The chain is built from TRBV11-2 and TRBJ2-1; a weak D match, TRBD1 (6 bases). Germline lookup yields CDR1 SGHAT and CDR2 FQNNGV. The CDR3 consists of 14 residues. Trimming shortened V by 3 bases and J by 3 bases, and 9 bases separated the two germline ends. The full variable domain, with the rest looked up from reference TRBV11-2 and TRBJ2-1, is EAGVAQSPRYKIIEKRQSVAFWCNPISGHATLYWYQQILGQGPKLLIQFQNNGVVDDSQLPKDRFSAERLKGVDSTLKIQPAKLEDSAVYLCASSLGRGYNEQFFGPGTRLTVL.

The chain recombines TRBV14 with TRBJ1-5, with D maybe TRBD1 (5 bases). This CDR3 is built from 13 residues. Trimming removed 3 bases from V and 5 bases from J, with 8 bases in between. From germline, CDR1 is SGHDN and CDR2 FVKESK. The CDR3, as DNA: TGTGCCAGCAGCCAGGGGGGGTATCAGCCCCAGCATTTT. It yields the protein CASSQGGYQPQHF.

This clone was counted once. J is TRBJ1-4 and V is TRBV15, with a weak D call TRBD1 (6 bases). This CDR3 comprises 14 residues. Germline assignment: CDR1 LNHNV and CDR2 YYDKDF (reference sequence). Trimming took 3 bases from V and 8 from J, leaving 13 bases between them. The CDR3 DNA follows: TGTGCCACCAGCAGCAGGGGATGGGACGAAAAACTGTTTTTT. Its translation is CATSSRGWDEKLFF.

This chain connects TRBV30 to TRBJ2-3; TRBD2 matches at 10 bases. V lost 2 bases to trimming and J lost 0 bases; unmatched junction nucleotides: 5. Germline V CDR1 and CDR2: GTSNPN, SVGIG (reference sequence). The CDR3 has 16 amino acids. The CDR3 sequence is CAWSPWTSGSTDTQYF. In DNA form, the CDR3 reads TGTGCCTGGAGTCCTTGGACTAGCGGCAGCACAGATACGCAGTATTTT.

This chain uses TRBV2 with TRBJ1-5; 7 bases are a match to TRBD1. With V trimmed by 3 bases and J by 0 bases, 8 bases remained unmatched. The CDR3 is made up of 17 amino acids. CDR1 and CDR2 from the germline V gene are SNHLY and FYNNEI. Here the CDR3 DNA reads TGTGCCAGCAGTGATATTGGACAGGTGTATAGCAATCAGCCCCAGCATTTT. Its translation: CASSDIGQVYSNQPQHF.

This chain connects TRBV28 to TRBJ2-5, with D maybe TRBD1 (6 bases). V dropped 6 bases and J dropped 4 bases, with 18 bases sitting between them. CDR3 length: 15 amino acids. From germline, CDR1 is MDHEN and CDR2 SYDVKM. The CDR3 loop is CASSVQGKGVETQYF. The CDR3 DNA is TGTGCCAGCAGCGTACAGGGAAAGGGGGTAGAGACCCAGTACTTC.

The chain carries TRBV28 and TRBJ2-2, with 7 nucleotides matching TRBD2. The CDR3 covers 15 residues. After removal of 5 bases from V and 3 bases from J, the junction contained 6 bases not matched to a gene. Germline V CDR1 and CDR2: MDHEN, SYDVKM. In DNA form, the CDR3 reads TGTGCCAGCAGTCCCGATAGCGGGTACACCGGGGAGCTGTTTTTT. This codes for CASSPDSGYTGELFF.

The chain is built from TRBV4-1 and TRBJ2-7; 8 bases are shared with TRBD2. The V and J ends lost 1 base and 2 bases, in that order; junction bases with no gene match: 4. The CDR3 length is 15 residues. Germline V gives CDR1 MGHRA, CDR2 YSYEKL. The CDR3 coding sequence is TGCGCCAGCAGCCAAGCCGGGACTAGTCCCTACGAGCAGTACTTC. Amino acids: CASSQAGTSPYEQYF.

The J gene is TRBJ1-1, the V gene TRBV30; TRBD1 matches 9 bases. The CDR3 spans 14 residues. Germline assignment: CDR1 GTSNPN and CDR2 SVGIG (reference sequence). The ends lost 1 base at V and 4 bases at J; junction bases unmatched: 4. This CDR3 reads CAWSGGTGTTEAFF. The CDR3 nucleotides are TGTGCCTGGAGTGGGGGGACAGGGACCACTGAAGCTTTCTTT.

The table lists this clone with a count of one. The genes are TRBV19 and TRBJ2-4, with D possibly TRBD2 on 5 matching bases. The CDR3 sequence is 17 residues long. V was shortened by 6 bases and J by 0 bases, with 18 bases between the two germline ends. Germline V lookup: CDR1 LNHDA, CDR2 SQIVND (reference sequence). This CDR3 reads CASSDRTGGLAKNIQYF. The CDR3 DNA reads TGTGCCAGTAGCGATAGGACGGGCGGACTAGCCAAAAACATTCAGTACTTC.

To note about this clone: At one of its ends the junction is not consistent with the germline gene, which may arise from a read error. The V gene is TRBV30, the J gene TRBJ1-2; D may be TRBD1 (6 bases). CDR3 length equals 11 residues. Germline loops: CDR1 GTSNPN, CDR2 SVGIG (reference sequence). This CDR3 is CLTGSNYGYTF. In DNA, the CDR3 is TGCCTTACAGGGTCTAACTATGGCTACACCTTC.

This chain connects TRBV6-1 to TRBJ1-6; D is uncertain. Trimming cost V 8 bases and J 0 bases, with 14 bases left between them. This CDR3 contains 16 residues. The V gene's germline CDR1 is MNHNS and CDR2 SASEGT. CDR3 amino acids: CASRGGGNSYNSPLHF. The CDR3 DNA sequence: TGTGCCAGCCGTGGTGGAGGAAACTCCTATAATTCACCCCTCCACTTT.

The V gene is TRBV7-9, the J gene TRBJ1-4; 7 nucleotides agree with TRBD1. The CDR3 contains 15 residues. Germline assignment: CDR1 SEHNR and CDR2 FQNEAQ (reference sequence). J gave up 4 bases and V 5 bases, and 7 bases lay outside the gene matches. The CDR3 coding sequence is TGTGCCAGCAGCCCCAGGGACAGCGTTAATGAAAAACTGTTTTTT. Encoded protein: CASSPRDSVNEKLFF. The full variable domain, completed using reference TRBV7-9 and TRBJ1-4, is DTGVSQNPRHKITKRGQNVTFRCDPISEHNRLYWYRQTLGQGPEFLTYFQNEAQLEKSRLLSDRFSAERPKGSFSTLEIQRTEQGDSAMYLCASSPRDSVNEKLFFGSGTQLSVL.